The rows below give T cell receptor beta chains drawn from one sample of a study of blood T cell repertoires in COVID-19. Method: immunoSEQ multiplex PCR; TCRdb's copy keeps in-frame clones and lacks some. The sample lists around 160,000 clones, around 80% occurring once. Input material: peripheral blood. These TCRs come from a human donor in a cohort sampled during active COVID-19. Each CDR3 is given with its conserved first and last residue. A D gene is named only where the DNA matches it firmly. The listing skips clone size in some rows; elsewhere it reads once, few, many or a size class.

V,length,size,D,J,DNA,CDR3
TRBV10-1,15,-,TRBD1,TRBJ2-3,TGCGCCAGCAGTGAAGGGACAGCTTTAACAGATACGCAGTATTTT,CASSEGTALTDTQYF
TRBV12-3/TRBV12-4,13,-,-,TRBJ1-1,TGTGCCAGCAGTCAGGGTTTTTGGACTGAAGCTTTCTTT,CASSQGFWTEAFF
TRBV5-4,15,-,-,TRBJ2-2,TGTGCCAGCAGCGATGCTCCAGCGAACACCGGGGAGCTGTTTTTT,CASSDAPANTGELFF
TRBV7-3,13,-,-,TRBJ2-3,TGTGCCAGCAGCTGGGGGGTAACAGATACGCAGTATTTT,CASSWGVTDTQYF
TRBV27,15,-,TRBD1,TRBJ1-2,TGTGCCAGCAGTCCGAGACAGGGTCTCGGCTATGGCTACACCTTC,CASSPRQGLGYGYTF
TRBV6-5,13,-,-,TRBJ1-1,TGTGCCAGCAGTCCTGTCCCGAACACTGAAGCTTTCTTT,CASSPVPNTEAFF
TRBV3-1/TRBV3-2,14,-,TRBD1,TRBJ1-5,TGTGCCAGCAGTCTGACAGGGACTGATCAGCCCCAGCATTTT,CASSLTGTDQPQHF
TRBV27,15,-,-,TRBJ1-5,TGTGCCAGCAGTTTCGCCGGGAAGGCAAATCAGCCCCAGCATTTT,CASSFAGKANQPQHF
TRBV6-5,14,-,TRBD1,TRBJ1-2,TGTGCCAGCACCACAAAGGGACAGACATATGGCTACACCTTC,CASTTKGQTYGYTF
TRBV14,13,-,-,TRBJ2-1,TGTGCCAGCAGCCCCGTTCGACGGGGTGAGCAGTTCTTC,CASSPVRRGEQFF
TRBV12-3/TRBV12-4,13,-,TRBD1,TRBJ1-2,TGTGCCAGCAGCCAGGGACAGGGCTATGGCTACACCTTC,CASSQGQGYGYTF
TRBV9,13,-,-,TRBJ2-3,TGTGCCAGCAGCGTTTGGACTTCAGATACGCAGTATTTT,CASSVWTSDTQYF
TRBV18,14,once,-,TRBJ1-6,TGTGCCAGCTCACCAGACGGGGCGGGGACACCCCTCCACTTT,CASSPDGAGTPLHF
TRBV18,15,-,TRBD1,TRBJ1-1,TGTGCCAGCTCACCCTTCGGACAGGGCCCGACTGAAGCTTTCTTT,CASSPFGQGPTEAFF
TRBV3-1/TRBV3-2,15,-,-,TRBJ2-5,TGTGCCAGCAGCCAGGGGACACCCGCCCTAGGGACCCAGTACTTC,CASSQGTPALGTQYF
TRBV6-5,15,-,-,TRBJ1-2,TGTGCCAGCAGATCAGGGTCGTTAGCTAACTATGGCTACACCTTC,CASRSGSLANYGYTF
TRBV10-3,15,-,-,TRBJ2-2,TGTGCCATCAGGCGGGACAGCGCGAACACCGGGGAGCTGTTTTTT,CAIRRDSANTGELFF
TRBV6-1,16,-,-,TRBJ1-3,TGTGCCAGCAGTGTGGGGGGGGCTGCGGCGGGAAACACCATATATTTT,CASSVGGAAAGNTIYF
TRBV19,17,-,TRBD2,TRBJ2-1,TGTGCCAGTAGTACACCTAGCGGGGGGGCCCCCTACAATGAGCAGTTCTTC,CASSTPSGGAPYNEQFF
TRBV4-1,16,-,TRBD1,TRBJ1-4,TGCGCCAGCAGCCAATCCGGGACAGCCTCTAATGAAAAACTGTTTTTT,CASSQSGTASNEKLFF
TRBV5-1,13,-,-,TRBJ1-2,TGCGCCAGCAGCAGTGACAGGAGCTATGGCTACACCTTC,CASSSDRSYGYTF
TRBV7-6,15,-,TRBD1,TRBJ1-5,TGTGCCAGCAGCCCCACCAGGGGGCCCAATCAGCCCCAGCATTTT,CASSPTRGPNQPQHF
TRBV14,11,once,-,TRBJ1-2,TGTGCCAGCAGCCAGGGGGGGGCGGTCACCTTC,CASSQGGAVTF
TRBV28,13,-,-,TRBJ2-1,TGTGCCAGCGTAAGCGGGCCCTACAATGAGCAGTTCTTC,CASVSGPYNEQFF
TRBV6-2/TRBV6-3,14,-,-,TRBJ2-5,TGTGCCAGCAGTTACCCCAGGGGAGGGAAGACCCAGTACTTC,CASSYPRGGKTQYF
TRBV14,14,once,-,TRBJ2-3,TGTGCCAGCAGCCAAGACTCCAGAGGAGATACGCAGTATTTT,CASSQDSRGDTQYF
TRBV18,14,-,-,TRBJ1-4,TGTGCCAGCTCACCAGGGGCCACCGGCGAAAAACTGTTTTTT,CASSPGATGEKLFF
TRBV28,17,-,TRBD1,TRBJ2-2,TGTGCCAGCAATTGGGACAGGGGGAAAGGGAACACCGGGGAGCTGTTTTTT,CASNWDRGKGNTGELFF
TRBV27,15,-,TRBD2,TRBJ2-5,TGTGCCAGCAGTTTATCGCGGGGGGGCCTAGGGACCCAGTACTTC,CASSLSRGGLGTQYF
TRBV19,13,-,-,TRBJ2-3,TGTGCCAGTAGTATGGGCGCCTTGGATACGCAGTATTTT,CASSMGALDTQYF
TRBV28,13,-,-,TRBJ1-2,TGTGCCAGCAGTTCCCCCGCGAAAAGAGGCTACACCTTC,CASSSPAKRGYTF
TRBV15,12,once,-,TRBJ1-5,TGTGCCACCAGGGACACAGATCAGCCCCAGCATTTT,CATRDTDQPQHF
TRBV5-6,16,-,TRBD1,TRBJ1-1,TGTGCCAGCACCCTCCCGGGGGACAGGGGGAACACTGAAGCTTTCTTT,CASTLPGDRGNTEAFF
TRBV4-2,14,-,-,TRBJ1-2,TGTGCCAGCAGCCAGCCGGGACAAACCTATGGCTACACCTTC,CASSQPGQTYGYTF
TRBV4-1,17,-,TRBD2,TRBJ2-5,TGCGCCAGCAGCCCAGGGACTAGCGGGGGGCCGGGGGAGACCCAGTACTTC,CASSPGTSGGPGETQYF
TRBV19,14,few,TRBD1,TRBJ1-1,TGTGCCAGTAGCTTACAGGGGTTGAACACTGAAGCTTTCTTT,CASSLQGLNTEAFF
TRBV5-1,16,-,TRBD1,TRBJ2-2,TGCGCCAGCAGCCCCGGGACAGGGGCAGAGGCCGGGGAGCTGTTTTTT,CASSPGTGAEAGELFF
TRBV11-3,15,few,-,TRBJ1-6,TGTGCCAGCAGCCCGGGGGGGAGAGAGGGTTCACCCCTCCACTTT,CASSPGGREGSPLHF
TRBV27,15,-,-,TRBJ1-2,TGTGCCAGCACCCGCTCAGGTATCCCGGTGCATGGCTACACCTTC,CASTRSGIPVHGYTF
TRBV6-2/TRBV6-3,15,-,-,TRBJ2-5,TGTGCCAGCAGTTACGACAGGAGTTACCAAGAGACCCAGTACTTC,CASSYDRSYQETQYF
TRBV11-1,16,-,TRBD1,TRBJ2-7,TGTGCCAGCAGCACCGCCGGACAGGGATGGGGCTACGAGCAGTACTTC,CASSTAGQGWGYEQYF
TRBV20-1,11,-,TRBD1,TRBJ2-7,TGCAGTCCGGGACAGGGAGATGAGCAGTACTTC,CSPGQGDEQYF
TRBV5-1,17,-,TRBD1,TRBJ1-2,TGCGCCAGCAGCTTGGCCGGGACAGCCAACCCCGCGCGTGGCTACACCTTC,CASSLAGTANPARGYTF
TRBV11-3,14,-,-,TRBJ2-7,TGTGCCAGCACAGCTTCCGGAGGCCGGGACGAGCAGTACTTC,CASTASGGRDEQYF
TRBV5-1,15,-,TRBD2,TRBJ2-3,TGCGCCAGCAGCCACGGGACTAGCGGGGCGGATACGCAGTATTTT,CASSHGTSGADTQYF
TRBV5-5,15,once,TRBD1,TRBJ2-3,TGTGCCAGCAGCTGGGGACAGGGGGGCACAGATACGCAGTATTTT,CASSWGQGGTDTQYF
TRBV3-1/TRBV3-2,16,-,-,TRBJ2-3,TGTGCCAGCAGCCAAGGGGGGACTTCTAGCACAGATACGCAGTATTTT,CASSQGGTSSTDTQYF
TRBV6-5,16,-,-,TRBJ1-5,TGTGCCAGCAGTTATATTCGCAGGGAGGAGGGACAGCCCCAGCATTTT,CASSYIRREEGQPQHF
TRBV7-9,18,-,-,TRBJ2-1,TGTGCCAGCAGCGCCAAATCGACAGATTCCCCCTCCTACAATGAGCAGTTCTTC,CASSAKSTDSPSYNEQFF
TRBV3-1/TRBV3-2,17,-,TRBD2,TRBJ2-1,TGTGCCAGCAGCCAAGCAACCGGGACTAGGTCTTTCCATGAGCAGTTCTTC,CASSQATGTRSFHEQFF
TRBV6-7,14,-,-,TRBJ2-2,TGTGCCAGCAGTCCCGACCGGGGGACCGGGGAGCTGTTTTTT,CASSPDRGTGELFF